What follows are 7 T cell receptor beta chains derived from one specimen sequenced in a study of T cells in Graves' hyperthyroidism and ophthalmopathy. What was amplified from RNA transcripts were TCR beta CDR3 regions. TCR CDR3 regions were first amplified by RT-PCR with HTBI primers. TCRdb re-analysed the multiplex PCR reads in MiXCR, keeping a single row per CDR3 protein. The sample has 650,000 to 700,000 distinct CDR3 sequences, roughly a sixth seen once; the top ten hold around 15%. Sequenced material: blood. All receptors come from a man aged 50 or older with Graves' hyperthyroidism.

The CDR3 nucleotides read TGTGCCAGCAGCGCAGACGGGGAATCCTGGCACGAGCAGTACTTC. The encoded protein is CASSADGESWHEQYF. This rearrangement joins TRBV7-9 to TRBJ2-7; a possible D gene is TRBD2 (5 bases). CDR3 size: 15 residues. Trimming shortened V by 5 bases and J by 5 bases, and 19 bases separated the two germline ends. Germline CDR1 is SEHNR and CDR2 is FQNEAQ (reference sequence). Complete variable domain (other parts from reference TRBV7-9 and TRBJ2-7): DTGVSQNPRHKITKRGQNVTFRCDPISEHNRLYWYRQTLGQGPEFLTYFQNEAQLEKSRLLSDRFSAERPKGSFSTLEIQRTEQGDSAMYLCASSADGESWHEQYFGPGTRLTVT.

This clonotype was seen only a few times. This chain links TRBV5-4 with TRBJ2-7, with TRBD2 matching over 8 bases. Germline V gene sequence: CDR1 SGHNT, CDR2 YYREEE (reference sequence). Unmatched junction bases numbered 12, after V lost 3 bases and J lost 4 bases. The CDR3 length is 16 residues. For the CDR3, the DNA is TGTGCCAGCAGCTCACCCCGGGAGGGCCTAAGTTACGAGCAGTACTTC. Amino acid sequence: CASSSPREGLSYEQYF.

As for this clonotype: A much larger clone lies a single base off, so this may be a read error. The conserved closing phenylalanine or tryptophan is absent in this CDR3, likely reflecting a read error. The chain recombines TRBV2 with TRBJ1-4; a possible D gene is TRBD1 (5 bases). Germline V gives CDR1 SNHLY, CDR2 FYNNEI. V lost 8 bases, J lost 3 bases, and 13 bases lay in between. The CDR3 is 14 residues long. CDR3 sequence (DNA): TGTGCCAGCTGTTCAGGGCTGCCTAATGAAAAACTGTTTCTT. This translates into CASCSGLPNEKLFL.

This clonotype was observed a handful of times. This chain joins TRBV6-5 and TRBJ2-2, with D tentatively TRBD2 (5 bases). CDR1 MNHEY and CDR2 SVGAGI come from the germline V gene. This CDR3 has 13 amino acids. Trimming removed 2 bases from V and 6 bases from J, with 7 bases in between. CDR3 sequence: CASSYAGAGELFF. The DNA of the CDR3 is TGTGCCAGCAGTTACGCCGGGGCCGGGGAGCTGTTTTTT.

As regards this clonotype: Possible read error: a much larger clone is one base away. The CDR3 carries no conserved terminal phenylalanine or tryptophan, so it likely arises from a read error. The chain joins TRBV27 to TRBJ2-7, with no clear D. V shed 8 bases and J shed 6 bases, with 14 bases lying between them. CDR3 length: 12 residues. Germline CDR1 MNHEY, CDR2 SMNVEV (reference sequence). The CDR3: CASGLVRSEQYL. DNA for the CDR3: TGTGCCAGCGGATTAGTACGGAGCGAGCAGTACCTC.

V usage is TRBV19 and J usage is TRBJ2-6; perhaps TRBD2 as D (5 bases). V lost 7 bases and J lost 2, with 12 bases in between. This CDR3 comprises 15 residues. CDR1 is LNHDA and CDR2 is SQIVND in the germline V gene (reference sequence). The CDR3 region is CASIKEAPGANVLTF. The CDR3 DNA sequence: TGTGCCAGTATTAAGGAGGCCCCTGGGGCCAACGTCCTGACTTTC.

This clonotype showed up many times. CDR3 nucleotides: TGTGCCAGCAGTTACGTGGGGGCCAATCAGCCCCAGCATTTT. Encoded protein: CASSYVGANQPQHF. The gene calls are TRBV6-2 or TRBV6-3 and TRBJ1-5; D might be TRBD1 (6 bases). There are 14 residues in the CDR3. With 2 bases removed from V and 3 bases from J, the gap between germline ends came to 8 bases. Germline assignment: CDR1 MNHEY and CDR2 SVGEGT.